The rows below give T cell receptor beta chains drawn from one sample of a study of PD-L1 blockade in urothelial cancer. TCRdb's copy holds only in-frame clones and misses some; the assay was immunoSEQ multiplex PCR. The data hold 50,000 to 55,000 clones, with approximately 81% observed a single time. Sequences were derived from PBMCs, sampled around atezolizumab (anti-PD-L1) treatment. These receptors originate from a man in his 70s with urothelial cancer. The CDR3 runs from the conserved cysteine through the conserved F or W. D genes are given only for firm matches. Size is omitted from some rows. Given values are once, few, many or a class for expanded clones.

abundance,j_gene,d_gene,v_gene,len,CDR3aa,CDR3nt
-,TRBJ2-1,-,TRBV7-9,13,CASSLRPGNEQFF,TGTGCCAGCAGCTTACGACCAGGCAATGAGCAGTTCTTC
-,TRBJ2-1,TRBD2,TRBV10-3,17,CAISGAAGGGAQNEQFF,TGTGCCATCAGTGGGGCTGCGGGCGGGGGGGCCCAAAATGAGCAGTTCTTC
-,TRBJ2-5,-,TRBV27,11,CASRSQETQYF,TGTGCCAGCAGGAGCCAAGAGACCCAGTACTTC
-,TRBJ1-4,TRBD1,TRBV4-3,19,CASSQEGRTGVGGREKLFF,TGCGCCAGCAGCCAAGAGGGAAGGACAGGGGTAGGAGGGCGCGAAAAACTGTTTTTT
-,TRBJ2-1,TRBD2,TRBV4-1,18,CASSQYPPGTSGANEQFF,TGCGCCAGCAGCCAATATCCCCCCGGGACTAGCGGGGCTAATGAGCAGTTCTTC
-,TRBJ1-1,-,TRBV6-1,19,CASSELGPRWGVGNTEAFF,TGTGCCAGCAGTGAACTGGGACCTCGGTGGGGGGTCGGGAACACTGAAGCTTTCTTT
-,TRBJ2-2,TRBD2,TRBV9,18,CASSVDPGLAVNTGELFF,TGTGCCAGCAGCGTAGATCCGGGGCTAGCGGTCAACACCGGGGAGCTGTTTTTT
medium-sized,TRBJ1-2,-,TRBV7-2,13,CASSLMWAGGYTF,TGTGCCAGCAGCTTAATGTGGGCGGGTGGCTACACCTTC
-,TRBJ1-1,-,TRBV28,12,CASSLWTGEAFF,TGTGCCAGCAGTTTATGGACAGGTGAAGCTTTCTTT
many,TRBJ2-1,-,TRBV21-1,18,CASSKSHALALSYNEQFF,TGTGCCAGCAGCAAATCCCACGCACTAGCGCTATCCTACAATGAGCAGTTCTTC
-,TRBJ2-1,TRBD2,TRBV4-3,13,CASSQVSGSQQFF,TGCGCCAGCAGCCAGGTTAGCGGGAGCCAGCAGTTCTTC
-,TRBJ2-7,-,TRBV5-6,14,CASSLLANSYEQYF,TGTGCCAGCAGCTTGTTAGCGAACTCCTACGAGCAGTACTTC
-,TRBJ2-5,TRBD1,TRBV9,14,CASSRPGQVETQYF,TGTGCCAGCAGCAGACCGGGACAGGTAGAGACCCAGTACTTC
-,TRBJ1-1,-,TRBV5-6,15,CASSLHQGGGTEAFF,TGTGCCAGCAGCTTGCACCAGGGAGGGGGTACTGAAGCTTTCTTT
-,TRBJ2-4,TRBD2,TRBV18,18,CASSPSYQRGTAKNIQYF,TGTGCCAGCTCACCAAGCTACCAGCGGGGGACAGCCAAAAACATTCAGTACTTC
-,TRBJ2-7,-,TRBV19,11,CASRGGYEQYF,TGTGCCAGTAGGGGGGGCTACGAGCAGTACTTC